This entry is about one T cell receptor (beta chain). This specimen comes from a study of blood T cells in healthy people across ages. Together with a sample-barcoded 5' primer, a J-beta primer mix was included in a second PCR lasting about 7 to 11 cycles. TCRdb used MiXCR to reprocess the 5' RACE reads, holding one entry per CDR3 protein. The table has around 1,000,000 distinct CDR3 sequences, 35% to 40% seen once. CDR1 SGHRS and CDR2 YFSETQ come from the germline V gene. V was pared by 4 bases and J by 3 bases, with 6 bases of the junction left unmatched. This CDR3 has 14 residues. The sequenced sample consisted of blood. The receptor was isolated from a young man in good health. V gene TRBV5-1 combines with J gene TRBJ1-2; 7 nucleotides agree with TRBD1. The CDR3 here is CASSGGTVDYGYTF. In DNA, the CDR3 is TGCGCCAGCAGCGGCGGGACAGTTGACTATGGCTACACCTTC.